The clone carrying this T cell receptor (beta chain) has ten or more counts. TCR beta CDR3 sequences were amplified from RNA transcripts. When the TCR CDR3 underwent first-round RT-PCR, the HTBI primer set was used. From the multiplex PCR reads, TCRdb called clonotypes with MiXCR, one entry per CDR3 protein. This sample has about 350,000 distinct CDR3 sequences, with around 13% found just once. The data belong to a study of T cells in Graves' hyperthyroidism and ophthalmopathy. This CDR3 spans 12 amino acids. The ends lost 4 bases at V and 9 bases at J; junction bases unmatched: 2. This clonotype originated in a woman aged 25 to 39 with Graves' hyperthyroidism. Specimen: blood. The chain combines TRBV12-3 or TRBV12-4 with TRBJ2-1; 8 nucleotides match TRBD2. The CDR3 loop reads CASSSLAGEQFF. The DNA for the CDR3 is TGTGCCAGCAGTTCGCTAGCGGGTGAGCAGTTCTTC.